The clone carrying this TCR beta chain was counted a few times. Its antigen remains unidentified. This CDR3 spans 16 amino acids. V lost 4 bases to trimming and J lost 7 bases; unmatched junction nucleotides: 15. Germline assignment: CDR1 SGHRS and CDR2 YFSETQ. The sample is drawn from a study of T cell responses to AZD1222 COVID-19 vaccine. Study-wide findings and caveats: Seropositive status at baseline applied to only a handful of AZD1222 recipients.

TCRdb keeps only in-frame clones here, not all; method: immunoSEQ multiplex PCR. The data show 100,000 to 150,000 clones, approximately 88% seen once. The chain joins TRBV5-1 to TRBJ1-2; 8 nucleotides agree with TRBD1. The TCR comes from an adult in good health. The input for sequencing was peripheral blood, taken on day 0 of AZD1222 vaccination. The CDR3 coding sequence is TGCGCCAGCAGCCTGTCAGCCAGGGGGCCTGATGGTGGCTACACCTTC. Protein product: CASSLSARGPDGGYTF.